Shown below are 28 T cell receptor beta chains from a single sample sequenced in a study of cytomegalovirus exposure and HLA in healthy donors. The PCR used 60 Vbeta and 13 Jbeta primers. Method: immunoSEQ multiplex PCR; TCRdb's copy keeps in-frame clones and lacks some. The table includes some 150,000 clones, approximately 80% detected once. Input material: PBMCs. Receptor source: a man aged 50 to 60 in good health and CMV-seropositive.

The chain recombines TRBV28 with TRBJ1-4; TRBD1 aligns across 8 bases. Germline V gene sequence: CDR1 MDHEN, CDR2 SYDVKM. This CDR3 comprises 14 residues. J lost 4 bases, V lost 6 bases, and 4 bases had no gene match. The CDR3 bases are TGTGCCAGCAGCCAGACAGGGGATAATGAAAAACTGTTTTTT. It specifies CASSQTGDNEKLFF.

The rearrangement joins TRBV6-5 to TRBJ2-3, with 8 bases lining up with TRBD2. CDR1 and CDR2 from the germline V gene are MNHEY and SVGAGI. V shed 4 bases, J shed 1 base, and the junction held 7 bases outside the gene matches. The CDR3 sequence is 16 residues long. The CDR3 region is CASSSRAGEGTDTQYF. In DNA form, the CDR3 reads TGTGCCAGCAGTTCCCGAGCGGGAGAGGGCACAGATACGCAGTATTTT.

CDR3 nucleotides: TGCGCCAGCAGCCAAGTCTCCACTGGTGAGCAGTTCTTC. It translates to CASSQVSTGEQFF. The rearrangement links TRBV4-3 to TRBJ2-1, with D uncertain. V lost 1 base and J 9 bases, leaving 10 bases between the germline ends. The CDR3 loop spans 13 amino acids. Germline-derived CDR1 and CDR2 are LGHNA and YSLEER.

The chain employs TRBV27 and TRBJ2-1; perhaps TRBD1 as D (5 bases). From germline, CDR1 is MNHEY and CDR2 SMNVEV (reference sequence). The CDR3 totals 14 residues. V was trimmed by 3 bases and J by 0 bases, leaving 6 bases between them. CDR3 amino acids: CASSLQGSYNEQFF. In DNA form, the CDR3 reads TGTGCCAGCAGTTTGCAGGGCTCCTACAATGAGCAGTTCTTC.

The chain has TRBV14 and TRBJ1-5, with no clear D. The J call may be mistaken, given a closer DNA end match to TRBJ2-3. The CDR3 is made up of 16 amino acids. CDR1 is SGHDN, CDR2 FVKESK, per germline. CDR3 DNA: TGTGCCAGCAGCCAAGAAAGGTCCAGGCTGCCTCAGCCCCAGTATTTT. Protein product: CASSQERSRLPQPQYF.

The chain uses TRBV30 and TRBJ2-3; 10 bases align to TRBD1. After removal of 2 bases from V and 2 bases from J, the junction contained 4 bases not matched to a gene. The germline V gene has CDR1 GTSNPN and CDR2 SVGIG (reference sequence). CDR3 length equals 15 residues. CDR3 amino acids: CAWSSGTGDTDTQYF. The CDR3 DNA follows: TGTGCCTGGAGTTCCGGGACAGGGGACACAGATACGCAGTATTTT. Using reference TRBV30 and TRBJ2-3 for the parts outside the CDR3, the full variable domain is SQTIHQWPATLVQPVGSPLSLECTVEGTSNPNLYWYRQAAGRGLQLLFYSVGIGQISSEVPQNLSASRPQDRQFILSSKKLLLSDSGFYLCAWSSGTGDTDTQYFGPGTRLTVL.

The V call is TRBV6-6, the J call TRBJ2-7, with 7 bases matching TRBD2. CDR3 size: 16 residues. The V gene's germline CDR1 is MNHNY and CDR2 SVGAGI (reference sequence). J lost 7 bases, V lost 6 bases, and 18 bases had no gene match. Here the CDR3 DNA reads TGTGCCAGCAGATCCTCTACCGGCGGGAGCCTTGAGGAGCAGTACTTC. Translating gives CASRSSTGGSLEEQYF.

V usage is TRBV21-1 and J usage is TRBJ1-4; the table's D call TRBD1 went unverified against the DNA. TRBV21-1 is tagged as a pseudogene. This CDR3 comprises 15 residues. The CDR3 region is CASSKDDRGNEKLFF. CDR3 DNA sequence: TGTGCCAGCAGCAAAGATGACAGGGGGAATGAAAAACTGTTTTTT.

This sequence joins TRBV4-3 and TRBJ2-6; no reliable D call. The CDR3 runs to 16 residues. V was cut by 0 bases and J by 0 bases, with 6 bases left in between. The V gene's germline CDR1 is LGHNA and CDR2 YSLEER. CDR3 amino acids: CASSQESHSGANVLTF. The CDR3 DNA reads as TGCGCCAGCAGCCAAGAATCCCACTCTGGGGCCAACGTCCTGACTTTC.

This clone came up many times. DNA of the CDR3: TGCGCCAGCAGCCAAGATCCAGGGATCACCTATGGCTACACCTTC. Its translation: CASSQDPGITYGYTF. V gene TRBV4-3 combines with J gene TRBJ1-2, with a weak D call TRBD1 (5 bases). CDR1 LGHNA and CDR2 YSLEER come from the germline V gene. This CDR3 region has 15 residues. V was clipped by 0 bases and J by 4 bases, with 12 bases between them.

The chain employs TRBV5-4 and TRBJ2-5, with D maybe TRBD1 (5 bases). The CDR3 has 14 residues. Germline CDR1 and CDR2: SGHNT and YYREEE (reference sequence). Trimming shortened V by 0 bases and J by 3 bases, and 9 bases separated the two germline ends. This CDR3 reads CASSLGRVEETQYF. CDR3 nucleotides: TGTGCCAGCAGCTTGGGCAGGGTGGAAGAGACCCAGTACTTC.

This clone showed up just a few times. This chain's CDR3 is CASSVQGWGNQPQHF. For the CDR3, the DNA is TGTGCCAGTAGTGTACAGGGCTGGGGCAATCAGCCCCAGCATTTT. The chain recombines TRBV19 with TRBJ1-5, with a tentative D call TRBD1 (6 bases). V lost 5 bases, J lost 2 bases, and 13 bases lay in between. Germline V CDR1 and CDR2: LNHDA, SQIVND (reference sequence). The CDR3 is 15 amino acids.

The chain links TRBV28 to TRBJ1-2; 7 nucleotides match TRBD1. The CDR3 runs to 15 residues. V lost 3 bases and J lost 0; bases outside the gene matches: 4. Germline values: CDR1 MDHEN, CDR2 SYDVKM. The CDR3 DNA reads TGTGCCAGCAGTTTGTTGGGACAGTCTAACTATGGCTACACCTTC. Protein sequence: CASSLLGQSNYGYTF.

The chain uses TRBV4-1 and TRBJ2-2; D gene unclear. Looked up from germline, CDR1 is MGHRA and CDR2 is YSYEKL. Trimming shortened V by 8 bases and J by 4 bases, and 14 bases separated the two germline ends. This CDR3 contains 14 residues. The CDR3 reads CASRGEASTGELFF. The CDR3 DNA reads TGCGCCAGCCGCGGTGAAGCGAGCACCGGGGAGCTGTTTTTT.

The rearrangement links TRBV13 to TRBJ2-7; 9 bases match TRBD1. The CDR3 extends over 14 amino acids. The J segment lost 0 bases and the V segment lost 5 bases, leaving 2 bases of the junction unmatched. Germline V gives CDR1 PRHDT, CDR2 FYEKMQ (reference sequence). The CDR3 loop reads CASSPTGGSYEQYF. The CDR3, as DNA: TGTGCCAGCAGCCCGACAGGGGGCTCCTACGAGCAGTACTTC.

This rearrangement joins TRBV7-2 to TRBJ2-7; D is undetermined. Deletions cut 2 bases from V and 2 bases from J, with 10 bases between. The CDR3 length is 14 residues. Per the germline V gene, CDR1 is SGHTA and CDR2 is FQGNSA. The CDR3 spells CASSLLHIPYEQYF. In DNA, the CDR3 is TGTGCCAGCAGCTTACTTCACATTCCCTACGAGCAGTACTTC.

The chain carries TRBV30 and TRBJ1-1, with D unresolved. The CDR3 extends over 11 amino acids. The germline V and J ends were trimmed by 5 bases and 1 base, with 5 bases remaining between them. CDR1 GTSNPN and CDR2 SVGIG come from the germline V gene (reference sequence). As DNA, the CDR3 is TGTGCCTGGCACGGGAACACTGAAGCTTTCTTT. Translated: CAWHGNTEAFF.

Points on this clone: At the DNA level, this CDR3 is encoded by other sequences in the same sample as well. The chain combines TRBV15 with TRBJ2-5; D possibly corresponds to TRBD1 (6 bases). This CDR3 comprises 14 residues. Trimming left V 1 base short and J 5 bases short, with 11 bases between. In germline, CDR1 is LNHNV, CDR2 YYDKDF (reference sequence). The CDR3 sequence: CATSRGGQGETQYF. The CDR3 region has the DNA TGTGCCACCAGCAGAGGGGGCCAGGGGGAGACCCAGTACTTC.

This clone was observed a single time. Other DNA sequences in this sample translate to the same CDR3. This sequence joins TRBV7-3 and TRBJ1-4, with D unclear. V shed 6 bases and J shed 5 bases, with 10 bases lying between them. The CDR3 runs to 13 residues. CDR1 and CDR2 (germline): SGHTA, FQGTGA. Here the CDR3 DNA reads TGTGCCAGCAGTCTGAACAGAAATGAAAAACTGTTTTTT. It encodes CASSLNRNEKLFF.

This chain uses TRBV6-5 with TRBJ2-1; no clear D. Germline CDR1 reads MNHEY; CDR2 reads SVGAGI. V gave up 3 bases and J gave up 11 bases, with 11 bases separating them. The CDR3 contains 12 residues. CDR3 DNA: TGTGCCAGCAGTTATAAGCGAGGAAAGCAGTTCTTC. Protein product: CASSYKRGKQFF.

The rearrangement joins TRBV5-1 to TRBJ1-2, with 8 bases lining up with TRBD1. J lost 6 bases, V lost 6 bases, and 16 bases had no gene match. The CDR3 length is 16 residues. Germline V CDR1 and CDR2: SGHRS, YFSETQ. The CDR3 here is CASTQWASPTGDGYTF. The CDR3 region has the DNA TGCGCCAGCACCCAATGGGCATCGCCGACAGGGGATGGCTACACCTTC.

The rearrangement joins TRBV18 to TRBJ2-7, with 7 positions matching TRBD1. Per the germline V gene, CDR1 is KGHSH and CDR2 is LQKENI. The CDR3 runs 14 residues. Losses at the gene ends were 2 bases for V and 9 bases for J; bases not matched to a gene: 10. In DNA, the CDR3 is TGTGCCAGCTCACCAAGCCAGGGGGAGCTAGGGCAGTACTTC. Residues: CASSPSQGELGQYF.

A word on this clone: Other DNA sequences in the sample encode the same CDR3. The chain has TRBV5-4 and TRBJ2-5; 16 nucleotides agree with TRBD2. From germline, CDR1 is SGHNT and CDR2 YYREEE (reference sequence). Trimming cost V 3 bases and J 5 bases; bases outside gene matches: 1. The length of the CDR3 is 15 residues. Here the CDR3 reads CASSSGLAGGETQYF. CDR3 sequence (DNA): TGTGCCAGCAGCTCGGGACTAGCGGGAGGGGAGACCCAGTACTTC.

The chain carries TRBV7-9 and TRBJ2-5; no reliable D call. The CDR3 length is 13 residues. Looked up from germline, CDR1 is SEHNR and CDR2 is FQNEAQ (reference sequence). The ends were cut back, 5 bases at V and 5 bases at J, with 12 bases in the middle. DNA for the CDR3: TGTGCCAGCAGCCCTGCCGGGTCTGAGACCCAGTACTTC. Translated, it gives CASSPAGSETQYF.

About this clone: Other DNA sequences in this sample translate to the same CDR3. The chain employs TRBV30 and TRBJ1-1; D not resolved. V lost 0 bases to trimming and J lost 8 bases, with 7 bases between them. The CDR3 loop spans 11 amino acids. In germline, CDR1 is GTSNPN, CDR2 SVGIG (reference sequence). The CDR3 DNA reads TGTGCCTGGAGTGTTACAGTCGAAGCTTTCTTT. Translating gives CAWSVTVEAFF.

This chain links TRBV5-4 with TRBJ2-7; weak D call: TRBD2 (5 bases). The CDR3 loop spans 13 amino acids. Per the germline V gene, CDR1 is SGHNT and CDR2 is YYREEE (reference sequence). Trimming removed 4 bases from V and 3 bases from J, with 11 bases in between. This CDR3 reads CASSLDSYYEQYF. The CDR3 DNA is TGTGCCAGCAGCCTGGACTCGTACTACGAGCAGTACTTC.

V and J are TRBV5-4 and TRBJ2-5, with D possibly matching TRBD1 (6 bases). The CDR3 covers 14 residues. Between the trimmed V and J ends, which lost 0 bases and 1 base, there was a span of 7 bases. Germline V gives CDR1 SGHNT, CDR2 YYREEE (reference sequence). The CDR3 here is CASSLVDSQETQYF. CDR3 nucleotides: TGTGCCAGCAGCTTGGTGGACAGCCAAGAGACCCAGTACTTC. Based on the CDR3 plus reference TRBV5-4 and TRBJ2-5, the full variable domain is ETGVTQSPTHLIKTRGQQVTLRCSSQSGHNTVSWYQQALGQGPQFIFQYYREEENGRGNFPPRFSGLQFPNYSSELNVNALELDDSALYLCASSLVDSQETQYFGPGTRLLVL.

The chain couples TRBV30 to TRBJ1-1, with 8 positions matching TRBD1. This CDR3 is built from 14 residues. Germline V lookup: CDR1 GTSNPN, CDR2 SVGIG (reference sequence). Trimming at V came to 6 bases and at J to 4 bases, leaving 10 bases not matched to a gene. In DNA form, the CDR3 reads TGTGCCTGTCAAGTTCAGGGGGCGATCACTGAAGCTTTCTTT. The encoded protein is CACQVQGAITEAFF. Using reference TRBV30 and TRBJ1-1 for the parts outside the CDR3, the full variable domain is SQTIHQWPATLVQPVGSPLSLECTVEGTSNPNLYWYRQAAGRGLQLLFYSVGIGQISSEVPQNLSASRPQDRQFILSSKKLLLSDSGFYLCACQVQGAITEAFFGQGTRLTVV.